The T cell receptor beta chain under discussion was sequenced for a study of CD8 T cells in Susac syndrome. TCR beta was sequenced from blood CD8+ and CD4+ T cells. Bulk CD8+ and CD4+ cells came from magnetic negative isolation; CD8+ TEMRA by FACS. The RNA, roughly 0.45 to 1 ug, was put through reverse transcription using random hexamers. immunoSEQ multiplex PCR amplified TCR beta CDR3 across 54 Vbeta, 13 Jbeta. Via MiXCR, TCRdb re-called the immunoSEQ multiplex PCR reads, giving one row per CDR3 protein. There are roughly 200,000 distinct CDR3 sequences in the sample; approximately 94% occur only once, and 0.085% to 0.12% lies in the top ten. The CDR3 length is 14 residues. Germline CDR1 and CDR2: SGHNT and YYREEE (reference sequence). V lost 4 bases and J lost 0, with 11 bases in between.

The sequence was collected from a human donor in good health. Sequencing input: CD4+ T cells from PBMCs. This chain uses TRBV5-4 with TRBJ2-7, with D perhaps matching TRBD1 (5 bases). CDR3 region: CASSGTGTSYEQYF. DNA for the CDR3: TGTGCCAGCAGCGGCACAGGTACCTCCTACGAGCAGTACTTC.